This TCR beta chain was identified during a study of T-cell reconstitution after alpha-beta-depleted transplantation in children. Broader study findings: A year post-transplant, T-cell counts and diversity derived mostly from newly produced T cells. As was reported, about two months after transplant, alpha-beta T cells came from several hundred expanded graft clones. Where some patients showed high TCRbeta diversity at day 60, it came from recipient T cells and thymic progenitors that had survived.

The TCRbeta library was prepared with unique molecular identifiers. TCRdb re-called the PCR reads with MiXCR, one entry per CDR3 protein. The sample has over 100,000 distinct CDR3 sequences; around 7.8% are singletons. From germline, CDR1 is SGHRS and CDR2 YFSETQ. The CDR3 contains 14 residues. With V trimmed by 7 bases and J by 6 bases, 6 bases remained unmatched. This clonotype was recorded at least ten times. Its antigen is unidentified. The specimen comprised PBMCs, sampled before TCRalphabeta/CD19-depleted stem cell transplant. The sequence came from a boy aged 2 to 10 with acute lymphoblastic leukemia, due to receive a stem cell transplant. V is TRBV5-1 and J is TRBJ2-1; 11 bases line up with TRBD1. The CDR3: CASASGQGANEQFF. In nucleotides, the CDR3 is TGCGCCAGCGCATCCGGACAGGGGGCCAATGAGCAGTTCTTC.